The 15 T cell receptor beta chains given below trace back to one sample, sequenced in a study of Ad26.COV2.S vaccination and SARS-CoV-2 variants. Noted treatment: 15 to 20 received Ad26.COV2.S at low or high dose, single or two shots; a few received placebo; per-sample allocation not given. The samples date from day 63 after the first vaccine or placebo injection. The method was immunoSEQ multiplex PCR; TCRdb's version includes in-frame clones alone and lacks a portion of them. There are around 450,000 clones in the sample; 90% occur only once, and more than 10% lies in the top ten. Here the sequenced sample was peripheral blood, taken in a trial of Ad26.COV2.S vaccine versus placebo. The source is a person between 18 and 60 years old who received the Ad26.COV2.S COVID-19 vaccine or a placebo.

This chain connects TRBV19 to TRBJ2-3; D is uncertain. V was trimmed by 5 bases and J by 1 base, leaving 13 bases between them. The germline V gene encodes CDR1 LNHDA and CDR2 SQIVND (reference sequence). The CDR3 extends over 15 amino acids. The CDR3 protein is CASSVRRPGTDTQYF. CDR3 DNA sequence: TGTGCCAGTAGTGTGCGGCGCCCTGGCACAGATACGCAGTATTTT.

CDR3 nucleotides: TGTGCCACCAGCACGGGACAGAGAGAGACCCAGTACTTC. It specifies CATSTGQRETQYF. V is TRBV15 and J is TRBJ2-5; TRBD1 matches at 7 bases. This CDR3 has 13 amino acids. The germline CDR1 and CDR2 sequences are LNHNV and YYDKDF (reference sequence). V trimming: 4 bases; J trimming: 4 bases; junction bases outside the gene matches: 3.

The chain is built from TRBV3-1 (or the pseudogene TRBV3-2) and TRBJ2-5, with unresolved D. The CDR3 covers 14 residues. Germline V CDR1 and CDR2: LGHDT, YNNKEL (reference sequence). V lost 2 bases and J lost 3, with 10 bases in between. The CDR3 sequence: CASSQWAAKETQYF. The CDR3 nucleotides read TGTGCCAGCAGCCAATGGGCAGCAAAAGAGACCCAGTACTTC.

This chain joins TRBV6-1 and TRBJ1-4, with 7 positions matching TRBD1. The CDR3 length is 14 residues. V shed 4 bases and J 1 base; nucleotides not matched to a gene: 0. Germline V gene sequence: CDR1 MNHNS, CDR2 SASEGT. CDR3 DNA sequence: TGTGCCAGCAGTGCAGGGGGAACTAATGAAAAACTGTTTTTT. Protein sequence: CASSAGGTNEKLFF.

The CDR3 is CASSAIAGVETQYF. In DNA form, the CDR3 reads TGTGCCAGCAGTGCGATAGCCGGCGTTGAGACCCAGTACTTC. This chain connects TRBV2 to TRBJ2-5; D call uncertain. From germline, CDR1 is SNHLY and CDR2 FYNNEI. CDR3 length: 14 amino acids. The V end was cut by 4 bases, the J end by 5 bases, with 14 bases between.

The chain links TRBV4-1 to TRBJ1-4; D may be TRBD1 (5 bases). V was clipped by 4 bases and J by 2 bases, with 11 bases between them. Germline lookup yields CDR1 MGHRA and CDR2 YSYEKL. The CDR3 is 15 residues long. The CDR3 loop is CASSPGTLTNEKLFF. The CDR3, as DNA: TGCGCCAGCAGCCCCGGGACCCTCACTAATGAAAAACTGTTTTTT.

This clone occurred a few times. The genes are TRBV5-4 and TRBJ2-2; TRBD2 matches at 7 bases. The germline gives CDR1 SGHNT, CDR2 YYREEE (reference sequence). The CDR3 spans 17 residues. V was clipped by 1 base and J by 4 bases; unmatched bases: 10. Here the CDR3 DNA reads TGTGCCAGCAGCTTGAATACGGGGGGACCTCGCACCGGGGAGCTGTTTTTT. This gives the protein CASSLNTGGPRTGELFF.

The V and J genes are TRBV7-9 and TRBJ1-1, with 9 bases matching TRBD1. This CDR3 is built from 17 residues. From germline, CDR1 is SEHNR and CDR2 FQNEAQ (reference sequence). V gave up 3 bases and J gave up 2 bases; unmatched junction bases: 10. Here the CDR3 reads CASSLDRGPGLNTEAFF. For the CDR3, the DNA is TGTGCCAGCAGCTTGGACAGGGGCCCTGGGTTAAACACTGAAGCTTTCTTT.

The rearrangement joins TRBV6-2 or TRBV6-3 to TRBJ2-3, with TRBD2 matching 7 bases. Germline CDR1 reads MNHEY; CDR2 reads SVGEGT. The CDR3 loop spans 15 amino acids. J lost 2 bases, V lost 5 bases, and 7 bases had no gene match. The CDR3 DNA is TGTGCCAGCAGTCACCTAGCGGAGATCACAGATACGCAGTATTTT. Translation gives CASSHLAEITDTQYF.

The chain recombines TRBV19 with TRBJ1-1, with D perhaps matching TRBD1 (6 bases). V was shortened by 0 bases and J by 5 bases, with 10 bases between the two germline ends. The CDR3 consists of 14 residues. CDR1 LNHDA and CDR2 SQIVND come from the germline V gene (reference sequence). This CDR3 reads CASSIETGATEAFF. DNA for the CDR3: TGTGCCAGTAGTATAGAGACAGGTGCAACTGAAGCTTTCTTT.

The rearrangement joins TRBV9 to TRBJ2-5; the match to TRBD2 covers 7 bases. CDR3 length: 19 residues. The germline gives CDR1 SGDLS, CDR2 YYNGEE. V lost 0 bases, J lost 2 bases, and 16 bases stayed unmatched. The CDR3 DNA reads as TGTGCCAGCAGCGTAGGAGGAGGGAGGGCCGGTGGGTCACAAGAGACCCAGTACTTC. Translating gives CASSVGGGRAGGSQETQYF.

The chain links TRBV28 to TRBJ1-6, with D perhaps TRBD1 (6 bases). V lost 2 bases to trimming and J lost 7 bases, with 15 bases between them. This CDR3 contains 16 residues. CDR1 and CDR2 from the germline V gene are MDHEN and SYDVKM. CDR3 region: CASSLGSWTVNSPLHF. The CDR3 region has the DNA TGTGCCAGCAGTTTAGGATCGTGGACAGTCAATTCACCCCTCCACTTT.

This sequence joins TRBV23-1 and TRBJ1-1; unclear D gene. TRBV23-1 is an ORF; its function is uncertain. V was shortened by 5 bases and J by 8 bases, with 9 bases between the two germline ends. The CDR3 extends over 11 amino acids. The CDR3 DNA sequence: TGCGCCAGCAGTTATCCCCCGGAAGCTTTCTTT. This translates into CASSYPPEAFF.

CDR3 DNA: TGTGCCAGCAGTTTCAACCAGAACACTGAAGCTTTCTTT. It yields the protein CASSFNQNTEAFF. This chain connects TRBV12-3 or TRBV12-4 to TRBJ1-1; D is uncertain. This CDR3 has 13 amino acids. Deletions cut 3 bases from V and 1 base from J, with 6 bases between.

The V gene is TRBV5-4, the J gene TRBJ2-5; D ambiguous. V lost 1 base and J 9 bases, leaving 13 bases between the germline ends. This CDR3 spans 13 amino acids. From germline, CDR1 is SGHNT and CDR2 YYREEE (reference sequence). CDR3: CASSLYGSWAQYF. In nucleotides, the CDR3 is TGTGCCAGCAGCTTGTATGGCTCTTGGGCCCAGTACTTC. Based on the CDR3 plus reference TRBV5-4 and TRBJ2-5, the full variable domain is ETGVTQSPTHLIKTRGQQVTLRCSSQSGHNTVSWYQQALGQGPQFIFQYYREEENGRGNFPPRFSGLQFPNYSSELNVNALELDDSALYLCASSLYGSWAQYFGPGTRLLVL.